This passage covers 23 T cell receptor beta chains from one sample sequenced in a study of cytomegalovirus exposure and HLA in healthy donors. PCR was performed using 60 Vbeta and 13 Jbeta primers. Method: immunoSEQ multiplex PCR; TCRdb's copy keeps in-frame clones and lacks some. The table has over 150,000 clones, approximately 80% seen once; the top ten hold roughly 2.1%. The sequencing input was PBMCs. Receptor source: a man in his fifties in good health and CMV-seropositive.

The chain couples TRBV6-1 to TRBJ2-3, with TRBD2 matching 12 bases. This CDR3 has 16 residues. V trimming: 4 bases; J trimming: 2 bases; junction bases outside the gene matches: 4. CDR1 is MNHNS, CDR2 SASEGT, per germline. CDR3 coding DNA: TGTGCCAGCAGTGGCCTAGCGGGGGGGATCACAGATACGCAGTATTTT. The encoded protein is CASSGLAGGITDTQYF.

The chain is built from TRBV1 and TRBJ2-5; the D segment call TRBD2 is taken from the table without a DNA check. TRBV1 is tagged as a pseudogene. This CDR3 spans 17 amino acids. In DNA form, the CDR3 reads TGCACCAGCAGCCAAGCAGATCTAGCGGGAAACCAAGAGACCCAGTACTTC. Protein: CTSSQADLAGNQETQYF.

The chain joins TRBV6-6 to TRBJ1-1, with a weak D call TRBD1 (5 bases). Looked up from germline, CDR1 is MNHNY and CDR2 is SVGAGI (reference sequence). Trimming removed 6 bases from V and 6 bases from J, with 20 bases in between. This CDR3 is built from 15 residues. CDR3 nucleotides: TGTGCCAGCAGCTTTCACCGGGGGAACTGGGCTGAAGCTTTCTTT. Its translation is CASSFHRGNWAEAFF.

This chain connects TRBV15 to TRBJ1-2; TRBD1 is a possible D gene (6 bases). This CDR3 region has 14 residues. CDR1 and CDR2 from the germline V gene are LNHNV and YYDKDF (reference sequence). Trimming shortened V by 0 bases and J by 8 bases, and 13 bases separated the two germline ends. The CDR3 reads CATSREGGALGYTF. The CDR3 nucleotides read TGTGCCACCAGCAGAGAGGGGGGGGCTCTCGGCTACACCTTC. The full variable domain, in which reference TRBV15 and TRBJ1-2 provide the parts outside the CDR3, is DAMVIQNPRYQVTQFGKPVTLSCSQTLNHNVMYWYQQKSSQAPKLLFHYYDKDFNNEADTPDNFQSRRPNTSFCFLDIRSPGLGDTAMYLCATSREGGALGYTFGSGTRLTVV.

This chain uses TRBV4-1 with TRBJ2-1; D ambiguous. This CDR3 contains 13 residues. V dropped 3 bases and J dropped 6 bases, with 9 bases sitting between them. Germline V gene data show CDR1 as MGHRA and CDR2 as YSYEKL. CDR3: CASSHSVSNEQFF. In DNA form, the CDR3 reads TGCGCCAGCAGCCATTCGGTTTCCAATGAGCAGTTCTTC.

The J gene is TRBJ1-1, the V gene TRBV4-1; D is possibly TRBD1 (6 bases). The length of the CDR3 is 16 residues. Trimming removed 4 bases at V and 0 bases at J, with 15 bases between. CDR1 is MGHRA, CDR2 YSYEKL, per germline. Written as DNA, the CDR3 is TGCGCCAGCAGCCCCCAATTCGGACAGCTGAACACTGAAGCTTTCTTT. Protein product: CASSPQFGQLNTEAFF.

The chain uses TRBV18 and TRBJ2-2; a possible D gene is TRBD2 (5 bases). The V end lost 0 bases, the J end lost 6 bases, and 14 bases lay between the germline ends. Germline loops: CDR1 KGHSH, CDR2 LQKENI. The CDR3 extends over 16 amino acids. The CDR3 loop reads CASSPPSLAGAGELFF. CDR3 sequence (DNA): TGTGCCAGCTCACCACCTAGCCTAGCCGGGGCCGGGGAGCTGTTTTTT.

The chain is built from TRBV19 and TRBJ1-2; 9 nucleotides align to TRBD1. CDR3 length: 15 residues. Germline loops: CDR1 LNHDA, CDR2 SQIVND (reference sequence). The J segment lost 6 bases and the V segment lost 5 bases, leaving 10 bases of the junction unmatched. CDR3 nucleotides: TGTGCCAGTAGTGCCCGGGACAGGGTAATCGATGGCTACACCTTC. It encodes CASSARDRVIDGYTF.

V and J are TRBV4-1 and TRBJ2-3, with D possibly being TRBD2 (5 bases). Germline CDR1 and CDR2: MGHRA and YSYEKL. This CDR3 contains 19 residues. The germline V and J ends were trimmed by 8 bases and 3 bases, with 30 bases remaining between them. CDR3 coding DNA: TGCGCCAGCGGGCCCGGACTTTTTGGTTTTCCGCACTTTACAGATACGCAGTATTTT. It encodes CASGPGLFGFPHFTDTQYF.

V usage is TRBV6-1 and J usage is TRBJ2-3; TRBD2 matches at 13 bases. CDR3 length: 17 residues. Trimming removed 4 bases from V and 0 bases from J; junction bases left unmatched: 4. Germline assignment: CDR1 MNHNS and CDR2 SASEGT. The CDR3 nucleotides are TGTGCCAGCAGTGGGCCGGGACTAGCGGGGAGCACAGATACGCAGTATTTT. Its translation is CASSGPGLAGSTDTQYF.

The chain couples TRBV9 to TRBJ2-2, with D possibly TRBD2 on 6 matching bases. This CDR3 is built from 19 residues. The V end lost 2 bases, the J end lost 3 bases, and 23 bases lay between the germline ends. Germline V gene data show CDR1 as SGDLS and CDR2 as YYNGEE. CDR3 region: CASSVSGLREVRDTGELFF. CDR3 DNA: TGTGCCAGCAGCGTTAGCGGCCTCAGGGAGGTCCGGGACACCGGGGAGCTGTTTTTT.

V gene TRBV10-1 combines with J gene TRBJ2-7; a weak D match, TRBD2 (6 bases). The length of the CDR3 is 14 residues. V lost 8 bases to trimming and J lost 2 bases, with 16 bases between them. Germline-derived CDR1 and CDR2 are WNHNN and SYGVQD (reference sequence). CDR3 region: CASAPAGPPYEQYF. DNA of the CDR3: TGCGCCAGCGCTCCCGCGGGACCACCCTACGAGCAGTACTTC.

This clone occurred a few times. The chain links TRBV5-1 to TRBJ1-1; D possibly corresponds to TRBD1 (6 bases). Germline lookup yields CDR1 SGHRS and CDR2 YFSETQ. V lost 4 bases to trimming and J lost 8 bases, with 15 bases between them. This CDR3 has 13 amino acids. The CDR3 DNA reads as TGCGCCAGCAGCCTTGACAGGAACAGGGAAGCTTTCTTT. Its protein is CASSLDRNREAFF.

This chain uses TRBV6-5 with TRBJ1-4; 10 bases fit TRBD1. The CDR3 length is 14 residues. V lost 7 bases and J lost 10; bases outside the gene matches: 9. Germline CDR1 reads MNHEY; CDR2 reads SVGAGI. The CDR3 region has the DNA TGTGCCAGCAATCGCGCTGGGGACAGGGGAAAACTGTTTTTT. The encoded protein is CASNRAGDRGKLFF.

V is TRBV4-3 and J is TRBJ1-1; weak D call: TRBD1 (6 bases). V lost 0 bases and J 1 base, leaving 12 bases between the germline ends. The germline CDR1 and CDR2 sequences are LGHNA and YSLEER. CDR3 size: 16 residues. This CDR3 is CASSQDRGGTNTEAFF. Written as DNA, the CDR3 is TGCGCCAGCAGCCAAGATAGAGGGGGAACGAACACTGAAGCTTTCTTT.

The gene calls are TRBV10-3 and TRBJ2-2, with TRBD1 matching over 8 bases. The CDR3 has 15 residues. Germline assignment: CDR1 ENHRY and CDR2 SYGVKD. The V segment lost 7 bases and the J segment 1 base; nucleotides outside the gene matches: 5. In DNA form, the CDR3 reads TGTGCCATCACCGGACAGGGAATGAACACCGGGGAGCTGTTTTTT. It yields the protein CAITGQGMNTGELFF.

V and J are TRBV27 and TRBJ1-2, with TRBD1 identical over 11 bases. J was trimmed by 2 bases and V by 2 bases; bases with no gene match: 13. The CDR3 totals 19 residues. In germline, CDR1 is MNHEY, CDR2 SMNVEV (reference sequence). The CDR3 spells CASSLVGGDRGYPNYGYTF. The DNA for the CDR3 is TGTGCCAGCAGTTTAGTGGGAGGGGACAGGGGGTACCCCAACTATGGCTACACCTTC.

The genes are TRBV9 and TRBJ2-1; weak D call: TRBD2 (6 bases). Germline assignment: CDR1 SGDLS and CDR2 YYNGEE. Trimming shortened V by 2 bases and J by 5 bases, and 11 bases separated the two germline ends. CDR3 size: 14 residues. DNA for the CDR3: TGTGCCAGCAGCGTTAGGACTAAAGACAATGAGCAGTTCTTC. Translated: CASSVRTKDNEQFF.

The rearrangement uses TRBV7-8 and TRBJ2-3; D is unresolved. CDR3 size: 13 residues. With 7 bases removed from V and 1 base from J, the gap between germline ends came to 9 bases. In germline, CDR1 is SGHVS, CDR2 FQNEAQ. CDR3 DNA sequence: TGTGCCAGCATCATGATAGGCACAGATACGCAGTATTTT. Translating gives CASIMIGTDTQYF. The full variable domain, with the rest looked up from reference TRBV7-8 and TRBJ2-3, is GAGVSQSPRYKVAKRGQDVALRCDPISGHVSLFWYQQALGQGPEFLTYFQNEAQLDKSGLPSDRFFAERPEGSVSTLKIQRTQQEDSAVYLCASIMIGTDTQYFGPGTRLTVL.

The V and J genes are TRBV27 and TRBJ1-4, with D unclear. From germline, CDR1 is MNHEY and CDR2 SMNVEV (reference sequence). CDR3 length: 15 residues. The ends were cut back, 5 bases at V and 2 bases at J, with 12 bases in the middle. The CDR3 loop is CASSPNQATNEKLFF. The CDR3 DNA follows: TGTGCCAGCAGTCCCAACCAGGCGACTAATGAAAAACTGTTTTTT.

The DNA for the CDR3 is TGTGCCAGCAGCATTACCGGGTCCGAGCAGTTCTTC. Its translation: CASSITGSEQFF. V usage is TRBV7-9 and J usage is TRBJ2-1; D is unclear. This CDR3 is built from 12 residues. Per the germline V gene, CDR1 is SEHNR and CDR2 is FQNEAQ (reference sequence). Trimming stripped 5 bases from V and 10 bases from J, with 12 bases between.

This clone showed up just a few times. The chain couples TRBV15 to TRBJ1-3, with TRBD1 matching over 8 bases. Germline assignment: CDR1 LNHNV and CDR2 YYDKDF (reference sequence). The CDR3 covers 16 residues. V shed 0 bases, J shed 3 bases, and the junction held 4 bases outside the gene matches. The CDR3 loop reads CATSRDRQGLGNTIYF. The CDR3 nucleotides read TGTGCCACCAGCAGAGATAGACAGGGGCTTGGAAACACCATATATTTT.

The chain employs TRBV5-5 and TRBJ1-2, with no clear D. This CDR3 is 15 amino acids long. Trimming shortened V by 4 bases and J by 1 base, and 14 bases separated the two germline ends. In germline, CDR1 is SGHKS, CDR2 YYEKEE (reference sequence). The CDR3 spells CASSRREASNYGYTF. For the CDR3, the DNA is TGTGCCAGCAGCCGGCGGGAGGCGAGTAACTATGGCTACACCTTC.